This TCR beta chain was identified during a study of CD4+ T cells in melanoma. Study-wide results and caveats: A reported correlation linked neoantigen-specific CD4+ T cells to CD8+, macrophage and B cell function.

Remarks on this clone: Its cognate antigen is unknown.

This CDR3 has 15 residues. Trimming cost V 4 bases and J 3 bases; bases outside gene matches: 10. The germline V gene has CDR1 SGHNT and CDR2 YYREEE (reference sequence). TCRdb keeps only in-frame clones here, not all; method: immunoSEQ multiplex PCR. The table records about 140,000 clones, 80% to 95% of them present only once. This receptor was identified in a human donor with melanoma. V gene TRBV5-4 combines with J gene TRBJ2-7; TRBD2 matches 7 bases. As DNA, the CDR3 is TGTGCCAGCAGCAACAGACCTAGCGGTGACTACGAGCAGTACTTC. It translates to CASSNRPSGDYEQYF.